A selection of T cell receptor beta chains follows, all from one sample in a study of T cells in Graves' hyperthyroidism and ophthalmopathy. TCRdb recomputed calls from the multiplex PCR reads with MiXCR, one row per CDR3 protein. The sample has roughly 650,000 distinct CDR3 sequences, around 15% seen once. Sequenced input: blood. These receptors were collected from a woman aged 40 to 49 with Graves' ophthalmopathy. Each CDR3 is given with its conserved first and last residue. D genes are given only for firm matches. Size is stated for part of the rows, as once, few or many counts, or as a class when the clone is expanded.

v_gene	d_gene	abundance	j_gene	CDR3aa	CDR3nt
TRBV29-1	-	-	TRBJ2-3	CSAGFLDPPFTDTQYF	TGCAGCGCTGGGTTCTTAGACCCTCCTTTCACAGATACGCAGTATTTT
TRBV18	-	many	TRBJ2-7	CASSPDRNYEQYF	TGTGCCAGCAGCCCCGACAGAAACTACGAGCAGTACTTC
TRBV10-3	-	few	TRBJ2-7	CATASGNEQYF	TGTGCCACTGCTAGTGGGAACGAGCAGTACTTC
TRBV20-1	-	few	TRBJ1-2	CSARDRRDPNYGYTF	TGCAGTGCTAGAGATCGTAGGGACCCTAACTATGGCTACACCTTC
TRBV2	-	many	TRBJ2-1	CASAAGSPPGNEQFF	TGTGCCAGCGCTGCCGGGTCTCCACCGGGGAATGAGCAGTTCTTC
TRBV6-4	-	-	TRBJ2-2	CASSDSVTNTGELFF	TGTGCCAGCAGTGACTCTGTGACGAACACCGGGGAGCTGTTTTTT
TRBV13	TRBD1	many	TRBJ1-1	CASSVNRGQGEAFF	TGTGCCAGCAGCGTAAACAGGGGGCAGGGTGAAGCTTTCTTT
TRBV20-1	TRBD2	-	TRBJ2-3	CSAISGGEDTQYF	TGCAGTGCTATTAGCGGGGGGGAGGATACGCAGTATTTT
TRBV2	-	many	TRBJ2-3	CASSDPLREEYRDTQYF	TGTGCCAGCAGTGACCCACTGAGGGAGGAGTATAGAGATACGCAGTATTTT
TRBV11-1	-	many	TRBJ2-3	CASSSTHRADTQYF	TGTGCCAGCAGCTCGACGCATAGGGCTGATACGCAGTATTTT
TRBV7-9	TRBD1	few	TRBJ1-1	CASSIQGAPTEAFF	TGTGCCAGCAGCATACAGGGGGCCCCTACTGAAGCTTTCTTT
TRBV2	-	few	TRBJ2-7	CASSESEGRYEQYF	TGTGCCAGCAGTGAAAGCGAGGGGCGCTACGAGCAGTACTTC
TRBV3-1	-	-	TRBJ1-1	CASSQPTGAITDAFF	TGCGCCAGCAGCCAGCCCACGGGGGCCATAACTGACGCTTTCTTT
TRBV3-1	TRBD1	-	TRBJ1-5	CASTQGSRGKPQHF	TGTGCCAGCACTCAGGGGTCCAGGGGGAAGCCCCAGCATTTT
TRBV3-1	-	-	TRBJ2-7	CASSRTRGAIRWNEQYF	TGTGCCAGCAGCCGAACCCGAGGGGCGATCAGATGGAACGAGCAGTACTTC
TRBV24-1	TRBD2	-	TRBJ2-3	CATSDGLAGITDTQYF	TGTGCCACCAGTGACGGACTAGCGGGAATCACAGATACGCAGTATTTT
TRBV11-2	-	once	TRBJ1-5	CASSQDSRTEQPQHF	TGTGCCAGCAGCCAAGATTCCAGGACGGAGCAGCCCCAGCACTTT
TRBV7-9	TRBD2	many	TRBJ2-7	CASSPNRVSGRGEEQYF	TGTGCCAGCAGCCCAAACCGCGTAAGCGGGAGAGGGGAAGAGCAGTACTTC
TRBV20-1	TRBD2	many	TRBJ2-3	CSAKLLGGVSTDTQYF	TGCAGTGCTAAACTCCTGGGGGGGGTGAGCACAGATACGCAGTATTTT
TRBV6-1	-	many	TRBJ1-1	CASSGPSGNTEAFF	TGTGCCAGCAGTGGCCCCTCAGGGAACACTGAAGCTTTCTTT
TRBV27	-	few	TRBJ2-7	CASSPQAGASYEQYF	TGTGCCAGCAGTCCCCAAGCTGGGGCGTCCTACGAGCAGTACTTC
TRBV18	-	many	TRBJ2-7	CASSPVYEQYF	TGTGCCAGCTCACCTGTCTACGAGCAGTACTTC
TRBV6-2/TRBV6-3	TRBD2	-	TRBJ2-1	CASSLGLAGGRDEQFF	TGTGCCAGCAGTTTGGGACTAGCGGGAGGTAGGGATGAGCAGTTCTTC
TRBV6-5	-	-	TRBJ2-1	CASSYLRVRNYNEQFF	TGTGCCAGCAGTTACTTGCGGGTCCGAAACTACAATGAGCAGTTCTTC
TRBV6-1	-	few	TRBJ1-3	CASSRDVGSGNTIYF	TGTGCCAGCAGTAGGGACGTCGGCTCTGGAAACACCATATATTTT
TRBV7-6	-	many	TRBJ2-4	CASSPSGTGSRFAKNIQYF	TGTGCCAGCAGCCCATCCGGTACAGGCTCCCGCTTTGCCAAAAACATTCAGTACTTC
TRBV10-3	-	many	TRBJ2-1	CASTPGPLVIEQFF	TGTGCCTCGACCCCGGGACCCCTAGTCATTGAGCAGTTCTTC
TRBV11-2	-	-	TRBJ1-4	CASSLQGGEKLFF	TGTGCCAGCAGCTTACAGGGCGGTGAAAAACTGTTTTTT
TRBV20-1	-	many	TRBJ2-3	CSGTLTSTDTQYF	TGCAGTGGGACCCTTACTAGCACAGATACGCAGTATTTT
TRBV10-3	TRBD1	-	TRBJ2-2	CAIRDRVGGELFF	TGTGCCATCAGGGACAGGGTTGGCGGGGAGCTGTTTTTT
TRBV28	-	-	TRBJ1-2	CASSPGVNYGYTF	TGTGCCAGTAGTCCAGGGGTTAACTATGGCTACACCTTC
TRBV20-1	-	few	TRBJ1-4	CSASQGTRTEKLFF	TGCAGTGCTAGCCAGGGGACGCGAACCGAAAAACTGTTTTTT
TRBV2	-	many	TRBJ1-1	CASREGGQYEAFF	TGTGCCAGCAGGGAGGGCGGGCAGTATGAAGCTTTCTTT
TRBV30	-	few	TRBJ1-5	CALSRGMDQPQHF	TGTGCCCTAAGTAGGGGGATGGATCAGCCCCAGCATTTT
TRBV7-3	-	many	TRBJ2-3	CASSQSVTDTQYF	TGTGCCAGCAGTCAATCCGTCACAGATACGCAGTATTTT
TRBV6-1	-	many	TRBJ1-6	CASSEGVVANSPLHF	TGTGCCAGCAGTGAAGGAGTGGTGGCTAATTCACCCCTCCACTTT
TRBV11-2	-	few	TRBJ1-6	CASSLGGDNSPLHF	TGTGCCAGCAGCTTGGGCGGTGATAATTCACCCCTCCACTTT
TRBV7-8	TRBD1	few	TRBJ1-5	CASSPGDSYQPQHF	TGTGCCAGCAGCCCCGGGGACAGCTATCAGCCCCAGCATTTT
TRBV11-2	TRBD1	-	TRBJ2-6	CASSGTGTLAGANVLTF	TGTGCCAGCAGTGGGACAGGGACATTGGCTGGGGCCAACGTCCTGACTTTC
TRBV27	-	many	TRBJ1-2	CASSDQGPYGYTF	TGTGCCAGCAGTGATCAGGGCCCCTATGGCTACACCTTC
TRBV12-3/TRBV12-4	-	many	TRBJ2-1	CASSQSSGISEQFF	TGTGCCAGCAGTCAGTCTTCGGGAATCTCTGAGCAGTTCTTC
TRBV29-1	-	few	TRBJ1-2	CSVGEGAYGYTF	TGCAGCGTGGGTGAAGGGGCGTATGGCTACACCTTC
TRBV5-1	TRBD1	-	TRBJ2-6	CASRRPGQGPSGANVLTF	TGCGCCAGCAGGCGTCCGGGACAGGGCCCCTCTGGGGCCAACGTCCTGACTTTC
TRBV5-1	TRBD1	-	TRBJ2-4	CASSPDRGTSKNIQYF	TGCGCCAGCAGCCCCGACAGGGGTACGAGCAAAAACATTCAGTACTTC
TRBV6-1	TRBD2	-	TRBJ2-1	CASRRGGDHEQFF	TGTGCCAGCAGACGGGGGGGGGACCATGAGCAGTTCTTC
TRBV10-3	TRBD2	few	TRBJ2-3	CAISETTSGPGDTQYF	TGTGCCATCAGTGAGACGACTAGCGGACCGGGGGATACGCAGTATTTT
TRBV5-1	-	many	TRBJ2-7	CASSHTTYEQYF	TGCGCCAGCAGCCACACAACCTACGAGCAGTACTTC
TRBV18	TRBD1	few	TRBJ2-1	CASSPGTGARDEQFF	TGTGCCAGCTCGCCCGGGACAGGGGCAAGGGATGAGCAGTTCTTC
TRBV30	-	few	TRBJ1-2	CAWSVEGYGYTF	TGTGCCTGGAGTGTAGAAGGGTATGGCTACACCTTC
TRBV12-3/TRBV12-4	TRBD2	many	TRBJ2-7	CASSLGRGGRLEQYF	TGTGCCAGCAGTTTGGGCCGTGGCGGGAGGCTCGAGCAGTACTTC
TRBV4-2	TRBD1	-	TRBJ2-1	CASSRGTGGPYNEQFF	TGTGCCAGCAGCCGTGGGACAGGGGGTCCGTACAATGAGCAGTTCTTC
TRBV2	TRBD1	many	TRBJ1-6	CASRAGTGGSPLHF	TGTGCCAGCCGTGCCGGGACAGGTGGATCACCCCTCCACTTT
TRBV27	-	few	TRBJ2-1	CASSLPGRLAYNEQFF	TGTGCCAGCAGTCTCCCTGGAAGGCTAGCCTACAATGAGCAGTTCTTC
TRBV20-1	TRBD2	few	TRBJ2-2	CSASTLAGATGTGELFF	TGCAGTGCTAGCACCTTAGCGGGGGCTACGGGGACCGGGGAGCTGTTTTTT
TRBV28	TRBD2	-	TRBJ2-7	CASSGGGVYEQYF	TGTGCCAGCAGCGGCGGGGGAGTATACGAGCAGTACTTC